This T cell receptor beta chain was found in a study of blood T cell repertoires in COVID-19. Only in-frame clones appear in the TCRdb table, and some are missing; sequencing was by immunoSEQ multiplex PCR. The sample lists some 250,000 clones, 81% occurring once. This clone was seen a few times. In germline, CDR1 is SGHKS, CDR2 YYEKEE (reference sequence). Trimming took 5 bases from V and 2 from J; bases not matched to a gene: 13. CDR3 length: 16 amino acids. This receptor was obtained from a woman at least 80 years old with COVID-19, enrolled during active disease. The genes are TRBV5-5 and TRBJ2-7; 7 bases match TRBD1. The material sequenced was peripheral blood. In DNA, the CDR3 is TGTGCCAGCAGTAACAGCGACAGGGTAGGGGCCTACGAGCAGTACTTC. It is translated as CASSNSDRVGAYEQYF.